This T cell receptor (delta chain) was profiled in a study of gamma-delta chains in newborns, infants, children. As for the study in general: Microbial exposure reportedly drives polyclonal innate γδ T cell expansion after birth.

Trimming removed 7 bases at V and 2 bases at J, with 5 bases between. Germline V gene sequence: CDR1 GEAIGNYY, CDR2 EKD. The CDR3 contains 13 residues. TCRdb redid the clone calls on the reads with CATT. The sample has over 2,000 delta-chain clones; about 1.6% are singletons. As for this clone: Translating this DNA gives a protein that differs at residue 4 from the TCRdb one, which belongs to a much larger clone; a read error is likely, and the protein shown is this translation.

The J gene is TRDJ3, the V gene TRDV2; D gene uncertain. This clonotype was sampled from a child who was a newborn, infant or young child, either healthy, febrile or measles-vaccinated (not recorded which). The sequenced sample consisted of blood. CDR3 DNA sequence: TGTGCCTGCACCCCCTGGGACACCCGACAGATGTTTTTC. Protein sequence: CACTPWDTRQMFF.